This is a list of T cell receptor beta chains from one sample in a study of T cells after yellow fever vaccination. MiXCR was run by TCRdb on the 5' RACE reads, yielding one entry per CDR3 protein. The table includes approximately 550,000 distinct CDR3 sequences, roughly a fifth detected once. The sequencing used PBMCs, collected 15 days after the yellow fever booster vaccination. All receptors derive from a man aged 30-40 years who received the YFV17D yellow fever vaccine. The CDR3 runs from the conserved cysteine through the conserved F or W. Fields, in order: D gene, V gene, J gene, clone size, CDR3 protein, CDR3 DNA. D genes are given only for firm matches. Expanded clones are given a class, and other clones once, few, many or no size at all.

d_gene: -; v_gene: TRBV12-3/TRBV12-4; j_gene: TRBJ1-6; abundance: -; CDR3aa: CASGRFNSPLHF; CDR3nt: TGTGCCAGCGGGAGGTTTAATTCACCCCTCCACTTT
d_gene: TRBD1; v_gene: TRBV30; j_gene: TRBJ2-5; abundance: many; CDR3aa: CAWSVVSDRGAAQYF; CDR3nt: TGTGCCTGGAGTGTAGTGAGTGACAGGGGTGCGGCCCAGTACTTC
d_gene: TRBD1; v_gene: TRBV25-1; j_gene: TRBJ2-1; abundance: -; CDR3aa: CASAPPGQGYNEQFF; CDR3nt: TGTGCCAGCGCCCCACCGGGACAGGGGTACAATGAGCAGTTCTTC
d_gene: -; v_gene: TRBV5-6; j_gene: TRBJ2-7; abundance: -; CDR3aa: CASSWGLGDYEQYF; CDR3nt: TGTGCCAGCAGCTGGGGACTGGGAGACTACGAGCAGTACTTC
d_gene: -; v_gene: TRBV28; j_gene: TRBJ1-1; abundance: -; CDR3aa: CASSFSRNTEAFF; CDR3nt: TGTGCCAGCAGTTTTTCGAGGAACACTGAAGCTTTCTTT
d_gene: -; v_gene: TRBV29-1; j_gene: TRBJ1-2; abundance: -; CDR3aa: CSVEGVANYGYTF; CDR3nt: TGCAGCGTTGAGGGGGTAGCTAACTATGGCTACACCTTC
d_gene: -; v_gene: TRBV29-1; j_gene: TRBJ2-5; abundance: -; CDR3aa: CSVASPRRGRGTQYF; CDR3nt: TGCAGCGTTGCCTCGCCGAGACGCGGACGTGGGACCCAGTACTTC
d_gene: -; v_gene: TRBV10-3; j_gene: TRBJ2-1; abundance: -; CDR3aa: CAIKGGDSYNEQFF; CDR3nt: TGTGCCATCAAGGGGGGGGACTCCTACAATGAGCAGTTCTTC
d_gene: TRBD2; v_gene: TRBV20-1; j_gene: TRBJ2-7; abundance: -; CDR3aa: CSAQPSGRADYEQYF; CDR3nt: TGCAGTGCTCAACCCAGCGGGAGGGCGGACTACGAGCAGTACTTC
d_gene: -; v_gene: TRBV10-3; j_gene: TRBJ2-2; abundance: many; CDR3aa: CANRDGNTGELFF; CDR3nt: TGTGCCAACAGAGACGGGAACACCGGGGAGCTGTTTTTT
d_gene: TRBD2; v_gene: TRBV6-1; j_gene: TRBJ2-1; abundance: few; CDR3aa: CASILAGGHNEQFF; CDR3nt: TGTGCCAGCATCCTAGCGGGAGGCCACAATGAGCAGTTCTTC
d_gene: TRBD1; v_gene: TRBV7-9; j_gene: TRBJ2-2; abundance: few; CDR3aa: CASSYGQGAGELFF; CDR3nt: TGTGCCAGCAGCTACGGACAGGGGGCCGGGGAGCTGTTTTTT
d_gene: TRBD2; v_gene: TRBV18; j_gene: TRBJ2-1; abundance: few; CDR3aa: CASSPGLAGGHEQFF; CDR3nt: TGTGCCAGCTCTCCGGGCCTAGCGGGAGGCCATGAGCAGTTCTTC
d_gene: -; v_gene: TRBV19; j_gene: TRBJ1-1; abundance: few; CDR3aa: CASNGAGMVSEAFF; CDR3nt: TGTGCCAGTAATGGGGCAGGGATGGTCTCTGAAGCTTTCTTT
d_gene: TRBD2; v_gene: TRBV19; j_gene: TRBJ2-1; abundance: -; CDR3aa: CASRSSGYNEQFF; CDR3nt: TGTGCCAGTAGGTCTAGCGGCTACAATGAGCAGTTCTTC
d_gene: TRBD1; v_gene: TRBV14; j_gene: TRBJ2-7; abundance: few; CDR3aa: CASSRTGPYEQYF; CDR3nt: TGTGCCAGCAGTCGGACAGGACCCTACGAGCAGTACTTC
d_gene: -; v_gene: TRBV10-3; j_gene: TRBJ2-5; abundance: few; CDR3aa: CAISEREEETQYF; CDR3nt: TGTGCCATCAGTGAAAGGGAGGAAGAGACCCAGTACTTC
d_gene: -; v_gene: TRBV15; j_gene: TRBJ2-5; abundance: -; CDR3aa: CATSRDGTKETQYF; CDR3nt: TGTGCCACCAGCAGAGATGGGACAAAAGAGACCCAGTACTTC
d_gene: TRBD2; v_gene: TRBV10-3; j_gene: TRBJ2-1; abundance: few; CDR3aa: CAISDKTSGYNEQFF; CDR3nt: TGTGCCATCAGTGATAAGACTAGCGGATACAATGAGCAGTTCTTC
d_gene: -; v_gene: TRBV7-8; j_gene: TRBJ1-4; abundance: few; CDR3aa: CASSLDRREEKLFF; CDR3nt: TGTGCCAGCAGCTTAGACCGTCGAGAGGAAAAACTGTTTTTT
d_gene: TRBD1; v_gene: TRBV3-1; j_gene: TRBJ1-5; abundance: few; CDR3aa: CASSRGTGRYNQPQHF; CDR3nt: TGTGCCAGCAGCCGGGGGACAGGGAGGTACAATCAGCCCCAGCATTTT
d_gene: -; v_gene: TRBV5-1; j_gene: TRBJ2-2; abundance: -; CDR3aa: CASSMAGRANTGELFF; CDR3nt: TGCGCCAGCAGTATGGCGGGCCGGGCTAACACCGGGGAGCTGTTTTTT
d_gene: -; v_gene: TRBV12-3/TRBV12-4; j_gene: TRBJ2-6; abundance: few; CDR3aa: CASSLAGLSSGANVLTF; CDR3nt: TGTGCCAGCAGTTTAGCGGGACTCTCCTCTGGGGCCAACGTCCTGACTTTC
d_gene: TRBD2; v_gene: TRBV29-1; j_gene: TRBJ2-1; abundance: -; CDR3aa: CSVGGTSGSSYNEQFF; CDR3nt: TGCAGCGTTGGTGGGACTAGCGGGAGCTCCTACAATGAGCAGTTCTTC
d_gene: -; v_gene: TRBV6-2/TRBV6-3; j_gene: TRBJ2-7; abundance: -; CDR3aa: CASSWRGDRSNYEQYF; CDR3nt: TGTGCCAGCAGTTGGCGTGGCGATCGGTCCAACTACGAGCAGTACTTC
d_gene: -; v_gene: TRBV12-3/TRBV12-4; j_gene: TRBJ2-5; abundance: -; CDR3aa: CASTPFGGKETQYF; CDR3nt: TGTGCCAGCACCCCCTTCGGCGGAAAAGAGACCCAGTACTTC
d_gene: TRBD2; v_gene: TRBV20-1; j_gene: TRBJ2-5; abundance: few; CDR3aa: CSAREGLAGTQETQYF; CDR3nt: TGCAGTGCTAGAGAGGGCCTAGCGGGGACCCAAGAGACCCAGTACTTC
d_gene: -; v_gene: TRBV20-1; j_gene: TRBJ2-1; abundance: few; CDR3aa: CSARDFRTNAYNEQFF; CDR3nt: TGCAGTGCTAGAGATTTCCGGACTAACGCTTACAATGAGCAGTTCTTC
d_gene: -; v_gene: TRBV7-2; j_gene: TRBJ2-2; abundance: -; CDR3aa: CASSGGDRTGELFF; CDR3nt: TGTGCCAGCAGCGGTGGGGACCGCACCGGGGAGCTGTTTTTT
d_gene: -; v_gene: TRBV7-2; j_gene: TRBJ1-5; abundance: -; CDR3aa: CASSVRGNQPQHF; CDR3nt: TGTGCCAGCAGCGTACGGGGCAACCAGCCCCAGCATTTT
d_gene: -; v_gene: TRBV20-1; j_gene: TRBJ2-7; abundance: few; CDR3aa: CSAPLRYSYEQYF; CDR3nt: TGCAGTGCCCCCCTCCGGTATTCCTACGAGCAGTACTTC
d_gene: TRBD2; v_gene: TRBV29-1; j_gene: TRBJ2-1; abundance: -; CDR3aa: CSAPVAGGYNEQFF; CDR3nt: TGCAGCGCCCCGGTGGCGGGAGGGTACAATGAGCAGTTCTTC
d_gene: TRBD1; v_gene: TRBV5-1; j_gene: TRBJ2-5; abundance: once; CDR3aa: CASSIGRGQETQYF; CDR3nt: TGCGCCAGCAGCATAGGCAGGGGGCAAGAGACCCAGTACTTC
d_gene: -; v_gene: TRBV7-9; j_gene: TRBJ2-7; abundance: few; CDR3aa: CASSLKGNEQYF; CDR3nt: TGTGCCAGCAGCTTAAAGGGCAATGAGCAGTACTTC
d_gene: TRBD2; v_gene: TRBV12-3/TRBV12-4; j_gene: TRBJ2-1; abundance: -; CDR3aa: CASRGTSGRGNNEQFF; CDR3nt: TGTGCCAGCAGGGGGACTAGCGGGAGAGGTAACAATGAGCAGTTCTTC
d_gene: -; v_gene: TRBV11-2; j_gene: TRBJ1-4; abundance: few; CDR3aa: CASSLSLWSPSNEKLFF; CDR3nt: TGTGCCAGCAGCCTCTCCTTATGGAGTCCTTCTAATGAAAAACTGTTTTTT
d_gene: TRBD2; v_gene: TRBV29-1; j_gene: TRBJ2-1; abundance: -; CDR3aa: CSVEPPTSGGYNEQFF; CDR3nt: TGCAGCGTTGAACCCCCCACTAGCGGAGGCTACAATGAGCAGTTCTTC
d_gene: -; v_gene: TRBV5-6; j_gene: TRBJ1-1; abundance: few; CDR3aa: CASSVGGLNTEAFF; CDR3nt: TGTGCCAGCAGCGTGGGGGGGCTGAACACTGAAGCTTTCTTT
d_gene: -; v_gene: TRBV20-1; j_gene: TRBJ2-7; abundance: -; CDR3aa: CSARDNGEQYF; CDR3nt: TGCAGTGCTAGAGATAACGGCGAGCAGTACTTC
d_gene: -; v_gene: TRBV29-1; j_gene: TRBJ2-5; abundance: few; CDR3aa: CSVRRGGPSTETQYF; CDR3nt: TGCAGCGTCCGGCGGGGCGGACCGAGTACCGAGACCCAGTACTTC
d_gene: -; v_gene: TRBV9; j_gene: TRBJ1-2; abundance: -; CDR3aa: CASSVLSGTPFYTF; CDR3nt: TGTGCCAGCAGCGTCCTGTCCGGGACACCCTTCTACACCTTC
d_gene: TRBD1; v_gene: TRBV20-1; j_gene: TRBJ2-5; abundance: -; CDR3aa: CSATRTGRETQYF; CDR3nt: TGCAGTGCCACGAGGACAGGGAGGGAGACCCAGTACTTC
d_gene: TRBD2; v_gene: TRBV5-4; j_gene: TRBJ2-1; abundance: -; CDR3aa: CASSLGSGEQF; CDR3nt: TGTGCCAGCAGCTTGGGGAGCGGGGAACAATTC
d_gene: -; v_gene: TRBV30; j_gene: TRBJ1-1; abundance: -; CDR3aa: CAWMKDRGTEAFF; CDR3nt: TGTGCCTGGATGAAGGATAGGGGCACTGAAGCTTTCTTT
d_gene: TRBD2; v_gene: TRBV4-2; j_gene: TRBJ2-2; abundance: few; CDR3aa: CASSQGTSEIVGELFF; CDR3nt: TGTGCCAGCAGCCAAGGGACTAGCGAAATAGTGGGGGAGCTGTTTTTT
d_gene: -; v_gene: TRBV3-1; j_gene: TRBJ2-7; abundance: few; CDR3aa: CASSRTGISAYEQYF; CDR3nt: TGTGCCAGCAGCCGTACAGGGATCTCAGCCTACGAGCAGTACTTC
d_gene: -; v_gene: TRBV7-9; j_gene: TRBJ2-1; abundance: -; CDR3aa: CASSSGTHYNEQFF; CDR3nt: TGTGCCAGCAGCTCGGGGACTCACTACAATGAGCAGTTCTTC
d_gene: -; v_gene: TRBV7-2; j_gene: TRBJ1-5; abundance: few; CDR3aa: CASSRDYYSNQPQHF; CDR3nt: TGTGCCAGCAGCCGCGATTATTATAGCAATCAGCCCCAGCATTTT
d_gene: -; v_gene: TRBV7-3; j_gene: TRBJ2-1; abundance: -; CDR3aa: CASSFSLEAHNEQFF; CDR3nt: TGTGCCAGCAGCTTTTCTTTAGAGGCCCACAATGAGCAGTTCTTC
d_gene: -; v_gene: TRBV20-1; j_gene: TRBJ2-1; abundance: -; CDR3aa: CSARDLGHDNEQFF; CDR3nt: TGCAGTGCTAGAGACTTGGGCCACGACAATGAGCAGTTCTTC
d_gene: TRBD1; v_gene: TRBV9; j_gene: TRBJ1-6; abundance: -; CDR3aa: CASSVDGTGAADSPLHF; CDR3nt: TGTGCCAGCAGCGTAGACGGGACAGGGGCCGCTGATTCACCCCTCCACTTT
d_gene: TRBD1; v_gene: TRBV28; j_gene: TRBJ1-6; abundance: few; CDR3aa: CASGDRPGSPLHF; CDR3nt: TGTGCCAGCGGGGACAGGCCGGGATCACCCCTCCACTTT
d_gene: TRBD2; v_gene: TRBV28; j_gene: TRBJ2-1; abundance: few; CDR3aa: CASSFVPYFGGRVNEQFF; CDR3nt: TGTGCCAGCAGTTTCGTCCCCTACTTCGGCGGGAGGGTCAATGAGCAGTTCTTC
d_gene: TRBD1; v_gene: TRBV25-1; j_gene: TRBJ2-1; abundance: -; CDR3aa: CASGGQIFNEQFF; CDR3nt: TGTGCCAGCGGGGGACAGATCTTCAATGAGCAGTTCTTC
d_gene: TRBD1; v_gene: TRBV12-3/TRBV12-4; j_gene: TRBJ2-3; abundance: few; CDR3aa: CASSFFGQGTDTQYF; CDR3nt: TGTGCCAGCAGTTTTTTTGGACAGGGCACAGATACGCAGTATTTT
d_gene: -; v_gene: TRBV7-2; j_gene: TRBJ1-2; abundance: -; CDR3aa: CASSRRDPSRYTF; CDR3nt: TGTGCCAGCAGCCGCCGGGACCCCTCACGCTACACCTTC
d_gene: -; v_gene: TRBV7-8; j_gene: TRBJ2-7; abundance: few; CDR3aa: CASSSPSSYEQYF; CDR3nt: TGTGCCAGCAGCTCCCCATCCTCCTACGAGCAGTACTTC
d_gene: -; v_gene: TRBV19; j_gene: TRBJ2-7; abundance: -; CDR3aa: CASSILGSNGQYF; CDR3nt: TGTGCCAGTAGTATCCTCGGGTCAAATGGGCAGTACTTC
d_gene: TRBD2; v_gene: TRBV6-1; j_gene: TRBJ2-2; abundance: -; CDR3aa: CASMTSSTGELFF; CDR3nt: TGTGCCAGCATGACTAGCAGCACCGGGGAGCTGTTTTTT
d_gene: TRBD2; v_gene: TRBV20-1; j_gene: TRBJ2-7; abundance: -; CDR3aa: CSARVGTSGRAGEQYF; CDR3nt: TGCAGTGCTAGAGTAGGGACTAGCGGGAGAGCGGGTGAGCAGTACTTC